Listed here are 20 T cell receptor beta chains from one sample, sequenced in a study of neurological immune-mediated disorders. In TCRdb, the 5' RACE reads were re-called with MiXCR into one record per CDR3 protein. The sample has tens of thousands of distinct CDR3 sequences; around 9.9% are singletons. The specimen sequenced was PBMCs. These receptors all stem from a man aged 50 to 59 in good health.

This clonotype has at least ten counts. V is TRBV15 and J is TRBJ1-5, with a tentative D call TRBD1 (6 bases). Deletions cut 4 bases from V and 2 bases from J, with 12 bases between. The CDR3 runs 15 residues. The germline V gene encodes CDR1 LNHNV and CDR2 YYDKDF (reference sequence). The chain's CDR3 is CATSIGQPGNQPQHF. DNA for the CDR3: TGTGCCACCAGCATAGGACAGCCCGGCAATCAGCCCCAGCATTTT. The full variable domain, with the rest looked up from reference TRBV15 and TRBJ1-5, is DAMVIQNPRYQVTQFGKPVTLSCSQTLNHNVMYWYQQKSSQAPKLLFHYYDKDFNNEADTPDNFQSRRPNTSFCFLDIRSPGLGDTAMYLCATSIGQPGNQPQHFGDGTRLSIL.

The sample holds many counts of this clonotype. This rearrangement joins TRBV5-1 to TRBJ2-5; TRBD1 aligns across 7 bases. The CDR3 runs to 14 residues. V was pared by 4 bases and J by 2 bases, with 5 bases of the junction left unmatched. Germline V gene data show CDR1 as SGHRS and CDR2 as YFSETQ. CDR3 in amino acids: CASSKQGQQETQYF. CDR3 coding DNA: TGCGCCAGCAGCAAACAGGGACAGCAAGAGACCCAGTACTTC.

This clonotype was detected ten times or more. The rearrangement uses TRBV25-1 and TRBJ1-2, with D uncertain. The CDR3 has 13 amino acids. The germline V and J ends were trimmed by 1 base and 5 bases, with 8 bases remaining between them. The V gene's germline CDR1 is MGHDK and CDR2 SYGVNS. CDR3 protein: CASSEFSSYGYTF. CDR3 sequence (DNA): TGTGCCAGCAGTGAATTCTCTAGTTATGGCTACACCTTC.

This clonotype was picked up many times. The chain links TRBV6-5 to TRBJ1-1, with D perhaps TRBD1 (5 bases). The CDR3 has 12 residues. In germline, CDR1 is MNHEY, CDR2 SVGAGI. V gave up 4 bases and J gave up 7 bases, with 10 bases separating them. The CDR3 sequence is CASSFGGGEAFF. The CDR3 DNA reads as TGTGCCAGCAGTTTCGGGGGGGGTGAAGCTTTCTTT.

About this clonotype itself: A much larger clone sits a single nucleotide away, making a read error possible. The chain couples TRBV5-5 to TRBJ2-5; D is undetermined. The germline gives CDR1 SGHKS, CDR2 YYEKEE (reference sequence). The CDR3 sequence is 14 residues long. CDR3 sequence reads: CASSPGRIQDTQYF. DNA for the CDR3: TGTGCCAGCAGTCCCGGGCGGATACAAGATACCCAGTACTTC.

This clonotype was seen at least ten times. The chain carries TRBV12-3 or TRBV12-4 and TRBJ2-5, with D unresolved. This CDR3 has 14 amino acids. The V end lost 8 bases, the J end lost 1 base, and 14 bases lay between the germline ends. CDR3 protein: CASAVWVPQETQYF. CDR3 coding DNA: TGTGCCAGCGCGGTTTGGGTCCCCCAAGAGACCCAGTACTTC.

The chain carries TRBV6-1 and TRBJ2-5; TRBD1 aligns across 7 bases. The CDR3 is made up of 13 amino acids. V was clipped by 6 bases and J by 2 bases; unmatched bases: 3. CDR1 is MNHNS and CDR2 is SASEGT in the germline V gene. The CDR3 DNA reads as TGTGCCAGCAGGCCACAGGGGCAAGAGACCCAGTACTTC. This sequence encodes CASRPQGQETQYF.

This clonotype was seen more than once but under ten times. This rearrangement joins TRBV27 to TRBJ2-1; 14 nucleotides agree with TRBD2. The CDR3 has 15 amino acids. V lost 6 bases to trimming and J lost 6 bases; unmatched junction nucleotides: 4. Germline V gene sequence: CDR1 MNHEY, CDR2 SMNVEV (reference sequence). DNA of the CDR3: TGTGCCAGCAGCACGACTAGCGGGAGGGGCAATGAGCAGTTCTTC. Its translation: CASSTTSGRGNEQFF.

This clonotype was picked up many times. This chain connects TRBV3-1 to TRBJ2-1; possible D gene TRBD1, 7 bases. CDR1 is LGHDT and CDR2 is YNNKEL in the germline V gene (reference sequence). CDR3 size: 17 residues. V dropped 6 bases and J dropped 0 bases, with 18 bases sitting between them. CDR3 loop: CASSGGTDRSSYNEQFF. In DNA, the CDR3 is TGTGCCAGCAGTGGAGGGACAGACAGGAGCTCCTACAATGAGCAGTTCTTC.

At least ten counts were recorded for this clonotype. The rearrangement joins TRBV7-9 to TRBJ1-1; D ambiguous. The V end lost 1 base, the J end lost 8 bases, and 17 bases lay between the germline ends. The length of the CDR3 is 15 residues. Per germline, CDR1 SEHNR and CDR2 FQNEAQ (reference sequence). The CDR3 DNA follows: TGTGCCAGCAGCTTAGATTTCTTTGGGCAGCAGGAAGCTTTCTTT. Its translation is CASSLDFFGQQEAFF.

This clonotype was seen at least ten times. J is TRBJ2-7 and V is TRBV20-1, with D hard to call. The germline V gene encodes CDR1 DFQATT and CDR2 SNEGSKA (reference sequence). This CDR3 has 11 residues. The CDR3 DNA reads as TGCAGGGCACAGCGCTCCTACGAGCAGTACTTC. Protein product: CRAQRSYEQYF.

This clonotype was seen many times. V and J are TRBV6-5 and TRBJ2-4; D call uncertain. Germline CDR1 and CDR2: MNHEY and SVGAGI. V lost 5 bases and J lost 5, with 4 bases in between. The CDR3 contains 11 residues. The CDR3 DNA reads TGTGCCAGCAGTGATGAAAACATTCAGTACTTC. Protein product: CASSDENIQYF.

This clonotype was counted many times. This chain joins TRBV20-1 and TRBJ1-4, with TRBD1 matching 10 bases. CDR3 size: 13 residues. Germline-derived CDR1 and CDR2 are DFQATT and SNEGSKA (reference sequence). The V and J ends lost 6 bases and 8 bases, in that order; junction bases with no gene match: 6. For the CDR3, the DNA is TGCAGTGCCATTGGACAGGGGGGCGAAAAACTGTTTTTT. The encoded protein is CSAIGQGGEKLFF.

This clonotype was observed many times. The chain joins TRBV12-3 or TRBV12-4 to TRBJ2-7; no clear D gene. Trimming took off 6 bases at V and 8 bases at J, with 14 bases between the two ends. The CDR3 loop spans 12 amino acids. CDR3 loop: CASSPSARQQYF. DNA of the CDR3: TGTGCCAGCAGCCCGTCAGCTCGGCAGCAGTACTTC.

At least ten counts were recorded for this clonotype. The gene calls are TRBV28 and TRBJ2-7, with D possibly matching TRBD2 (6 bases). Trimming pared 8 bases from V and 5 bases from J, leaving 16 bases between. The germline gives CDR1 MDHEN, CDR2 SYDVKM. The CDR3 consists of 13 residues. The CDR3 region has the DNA TGTGCCAGCCGCAATGGTGGGGGGAACGAGCAGTACTTC. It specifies CASRNGGGNEQYF.

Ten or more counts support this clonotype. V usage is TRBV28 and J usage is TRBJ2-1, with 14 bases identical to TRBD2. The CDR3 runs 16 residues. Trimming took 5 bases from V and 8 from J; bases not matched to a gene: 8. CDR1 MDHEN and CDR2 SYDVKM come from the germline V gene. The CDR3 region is CASSQGLAGAKDEQFF. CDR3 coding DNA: TGTGCCAGCAGTCAGGGACTAGCGGGAGCAAAGGATGAGCAGTTCTTC.

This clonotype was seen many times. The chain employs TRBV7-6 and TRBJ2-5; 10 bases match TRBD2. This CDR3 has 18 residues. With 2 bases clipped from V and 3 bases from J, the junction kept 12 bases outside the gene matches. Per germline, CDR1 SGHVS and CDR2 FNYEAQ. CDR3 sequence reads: CASSLYGPGLASKETQYF. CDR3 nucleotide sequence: TGTGCCAGCAGCTTATATGGTCCGGGACTAGCGAGTAAAGAGACCCAGTACTTC.

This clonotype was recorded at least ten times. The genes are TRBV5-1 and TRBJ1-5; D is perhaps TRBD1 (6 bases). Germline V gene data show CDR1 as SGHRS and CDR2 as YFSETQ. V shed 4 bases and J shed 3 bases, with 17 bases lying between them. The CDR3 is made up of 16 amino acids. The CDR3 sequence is CASSPQGGGINQPQHF. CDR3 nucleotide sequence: TGCGCCAGCAGCCCGCAGGGAGGGGGGATCAATCAGCCCCAGCATTTT.

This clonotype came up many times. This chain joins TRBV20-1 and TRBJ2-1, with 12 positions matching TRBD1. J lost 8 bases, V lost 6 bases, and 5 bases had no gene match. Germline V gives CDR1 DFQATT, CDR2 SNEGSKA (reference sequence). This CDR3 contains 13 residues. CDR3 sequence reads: CSALGQGAHEQFF. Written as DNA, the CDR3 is TGCAGTGCCTTGGGACAGGGGGCGCATGAGCAGTTCTTC.

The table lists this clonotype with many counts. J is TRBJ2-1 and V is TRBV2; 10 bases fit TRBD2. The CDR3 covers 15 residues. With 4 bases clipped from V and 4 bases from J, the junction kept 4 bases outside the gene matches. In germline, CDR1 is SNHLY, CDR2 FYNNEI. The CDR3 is CASSVGLAAYNEQFF. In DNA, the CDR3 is TGTGCCAGCAGTGTTGGACTAGCGGCATACAATGAGCAGTTCTTC.